This T cell receptor (beta chain) was retrieved from a study of T cell repertoires in cytomegalovirus infection. Study-level background: Matching HLA type and CMV infection were both indicated by public TCR beta signatures.

As to this clonotype: Its specificity is not known.

Study-level points and caveats: The ex vivo response showed dominance by HLA-C-restricted CMV-specific TCR beta clonotypes.

In germline, CDR1 is MNHNS, CDR2 SASEGT. This CDR3 region has 15 residues. V gave up 6 bases and J gave up 0 bases, with 12 bases separating them. TCRdb processed the reads anew with MiXCR; each CDR3 protein has one entry. The table has about 300,000 distinct CDR3 sequences, roughly 9.3% seen once. The sequenced material came from PBMCs. This sequence originates from a human donor in good health (CMV status not recorded). Some clones in this sample may be carry-over from other donors' samples. V gene TRBV6-1 combines with J gene TRBJ2-1; D gene unclear. The CDR3 loop is CASRADRGSYNEQFF. The CDR3, as DNA: TGTGCCAGCAGGGCGGACCGCGGCTCCTACAATGAGCAGTTCTTC.